A single sample is the source of the 9 T cell receptor beta chains below, sequenced in a study of T cell responses to AZD1222 COVID-19 vaccine listed by TCRdb under 2021. Library creation used the immunoSEQ multiplex PCR assay. Held by TCRdb, this immuneACCESS table contains in-frame sequences only and omits some clones. Under half of the omission traces to an unresolved V gene where checked; the cause of the rest is unknown. For this sample the table gives 15,000 to 17,000 clones, of which 88% were detected only once. The ten largest clones add up to 2.5% to 3.5% of the sample. Interpreted using the paper, the time point label stands for: about 28 days (+/-7) after the second vaccine dose. The sample was peripheral blood, taken 28 days after the second AZD1222 dose. The receptors come from an adult who received the AZD1222 COVID-19 vaccine.

The chain carries TRBV14 and TRBJ1-4; D possibly corresponds to TRBD1 (5 bases). Germline assignment: CDR1 SGHDN and CDR2 FVKESK. The CDR3 loop spans 17 amino acids. Between the trimmed V and J ends, which lost 4 bases and 7 bases, there was a span of 22 bases. CDR3 loop: CASSPGGTGTAVEKLFF. The DNA of the CDR3 is TGTGCCAGCAGCCCAGGAGGAACCGGGACCGCGGTTGAAAAACTGTTTTTT. Filled out from reference TRBV14 and TRBJ1-4, the complete variable domain reads EAGVTQFPSHSVIEKGQTVTLRCDPISGHDNLYWYRRVMGKEIKFLLHFVKESKQDESGMPNNRFLAERTGGTYSTLKVQPAELEDSGVYFCASSPGGTGTAVEKLFFGSGTQLSVL.

The chain combines TRBV6-5 with TRBJ2-1; D could derive from TRBD1 or TRBD2 (5 bases each). The germline CDR1 and CDR2 sequences are MNHEY and SVGAGI. This CDR3 comprises 11 residues. V was clipped by 10 bases and J by 8 bases, with 12 bases between them. As DNA, the CDR3 is TGTGCCACCATGGGGGTGTATGAGCAGTTCTTC. Its translation: CATMGVYEQFF.

The rearrangement uses TRBV11-2 and TRBJ2-2, with TRBD1 as a possible D gene (6 bases). Germline lookup yields CDR1 SGHAT and CDR2 FQNNGV. The CDR3 covers 13 residues. Trimming left V 8 bases short and J 10 bases short, with 17 bases between. The CDR3 sequence is CASDNRAAEELFF. In nucleotides, the CDR3 is TGTGCCAGCGACAACAGGGCTGCGGAGGAGCTGTTTTTT.

V and J are TRBV7-2 and TRBJ1-2, with D possibly being TRBD1 (5 bases). The V and J ends lost 2 bases and 6 bases respectively, with 13 bases between them. Germline V CDR1 and CDR2: SGHTA, FQGNSA. The CDR3 consists of 14 residues. The CDR3 loop reads CASSLRGGRDGYTF. The CDR3 DNA sequence: TGTGCCAGCAGCTTACGGGGGGGTAGGGATGGCTACACCTTC.

The chain combines TRBV18 with TRBJ2-5, with 9 bases matching TRBD1. The CDR3 loop spans 15 amino acids. The trim removed 0 bases at V and 5 bases at J, leaving 4 bases unmatched. Germline V gene lookup returns CDR1 KGHSH and CDR2 LQKENI. The CDR3 reads CASSPPGTGRETQYF. The DNA for the CDR3 is TGTGCCAGCTCACCACCGGGGACAGGGAGGGAGACCCAGTACTTC.

The rearrangement joins TRBV14 to TRBJ2-7; no reliable D call. The germline V and J ends were trimmed by 3 bases and 5 bases, with 20 bases remaining between them. Germline CDR1 is SGHDN and CDR2 is FVKESK. The CDR3 covers 16 residues. The CDR3 sequence is CASSHWFGPTHHEQYF. The DNA of the CDR3 is TGTGCCAGCAGCCATTGGTTCGGGCCAACCCACCACGAGCAGTACTTC.

The CDR3 reads CASSDRAAQNSPLHF. In nucleotides, the CDR3 is TGTGCCAGCAGTGACCGGGCCGCTCAAAATTCACCCCTCCACTTT. The V and J genes are TRBV6-6 and TRBJ1-6; D gene ambiguous. The CDR3 covers 15 residues. Trimming removed 5 bases from V and 7 bases from J, with 15 bases in between. CDR1 is MNHNY, CDR2 SVGAGI, per germline (reference sequence).

Comment on this clone: Additional DNA sequences in this sample encode the identical CDR3. The V and J genes are TRBV19 and TRBJ1-1; D unresolved. Germline loops: CDR1 LNHDA, CDR2 SQIVND (reference sequence). Trimming took off 3 bases at V and 2 bases at J, with 7 bases between the two ends. The CDR3 sequence is 13 residues long. The CDR3 nucleotides are TGTGCCAGTAGTATCTCAGGAAACACTGAAGCTTTCTTT. It is translated as CASSISGNTEAFF.

Here the CDR3 DNA reads TGTGCCACCAGTGGGGACAGGGGAGGAACCGGGGAGCTGTTTTTT. Amino acid sequence: CATSGDRGGTGELFF. This chain connects TRBV24-1 to TRBJ2-2, with 10 bases that match TRBD1. The CDR3 has 15 residues. Germline V lookup: CDR1 KGHDR, CDR2 SFDVKD. V gave up 5 bases and J gave up 5 bases; unmatched junction bases: 4.